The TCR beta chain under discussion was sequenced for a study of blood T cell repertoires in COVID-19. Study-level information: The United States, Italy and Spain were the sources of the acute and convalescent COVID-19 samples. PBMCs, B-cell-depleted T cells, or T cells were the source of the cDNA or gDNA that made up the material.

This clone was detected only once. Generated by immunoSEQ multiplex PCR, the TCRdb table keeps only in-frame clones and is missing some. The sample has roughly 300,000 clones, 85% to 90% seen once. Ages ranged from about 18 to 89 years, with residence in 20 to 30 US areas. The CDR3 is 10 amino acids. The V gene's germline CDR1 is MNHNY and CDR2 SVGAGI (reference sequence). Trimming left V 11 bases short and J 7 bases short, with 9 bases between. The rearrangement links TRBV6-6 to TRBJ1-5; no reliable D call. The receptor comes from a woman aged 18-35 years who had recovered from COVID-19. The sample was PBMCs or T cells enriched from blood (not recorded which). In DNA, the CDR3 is TGTGCCGCGGGTTGGCAGCCCCAGCATTTT. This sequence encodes CAAGWQPQHF.